Shown below are 27 T cell receptor beta chains from a single sample sequenced in a study of T cells in Graves' hyperthyroidism and ophthalmopathy. TCR beta CDR3 regions were amplified from RNA. During a first-round RT-PCR of the TCR CDR3, the HTBI primer set was used. In TCRdb, the multiplex PCR reads were re-called with MiXCR into one record per CDR3 protein. In the table there are around 99,000 distinct CDR3 sequences, roughly 15% of which are singletons. Sequencing was performed on blood. Source of these receptors: a woman aged 45-65 years with Graves' hyperthyroidism.

A few counts support this clonotype. The rearrangement joins TRBV5-5 to TRBJ1-5, with 7 bases aligning to TRBD1. The CDR3 has 15 residues. V was pared by 4 bases and J by 1 base, with 5 bases of the junction left unmatched. Germline V gene sequence: CDR1 SGHKS, CDR2 YYEKEE (reference sequence). The CDR3 DNA is TGTGCCAGCAGCATCCACAGGGGAAGCAATCAGCCCCAGCATTTT. Translation: CASSIHRGSNQPQHF.

The sample holds many counts of this clonotype. The gene calls are TRBV28 and TRBJ2-1, with 9 bases identical to TRBD2. In germline, CDR1 is MDHEN, CDR2 SYDVKM. The junction had 6 bases not matched to a gene; V was cut back by 3 bases and J by 6 bases. The CDR3 length is 15 residues. The chain's CDR3 is CASSFGASGANEQFF. The DNA for the CDR3 is TGTGCCAGCAGTTTTGGCGCTAGCGGGGCCAATGAGCAGTTCTTC.

This clonotype was detected many times. This chain uses TRBV7-3 with TRBJ2-2; weak D call: TRBD1 (5 bases). The V end was cut by 5 bases, the J end by 4 bases, with 8 bases between. The CDR3 is 13 residues long. The germline V gene encodes CDR1 SGHTA and CDR2 FQGTGA. The CDR3 region has the DNA TGTGCCAGCAGCCTCACAGGCACCGGGGAGCTGTTTTTT. Residues: CASSLTGTGELFF.

In this sample, this clonotype turned up a few times. This rearrangement joins TRBV7-2 to TRBJ1-2, with D unclear. Germline V gene lookup returns CDR1 SGHTA and CDR2 FQGNSA. This CDR3 region has 14 residues. V dropped 5 bases and J dropped 3 bases, with 13 bases sitting between them. As DNA, the CDR3 is TGTGCCAGCAGCCCCCGTTGGGCAGACTATGGCTACACCTTC. As protein: CASSPRWADYGYTF.

This clonotype appeared many times. The chain is built from TRBV10-3 and TRBJ2-7; 9 bases map to TRBD1. Trimming took 5 bases from V and 6 from J; bases not matched to a gene: 8. This CDR3 region has 14 residues. The germline CDR1 and CDR2 sequences are ENHRY and SYGVKD. CDR3 in DNA: TGTGCCATCAGTCTGCCGGGACAGGGATCCGAGCAGTACTTC. This sequence encodes CAISLPGQGSEQYF.

Many counts were recorded for this clonotype. The chain uses TRBV11-1 and TRBJ2-2, with 7 bases aligning to TRBD1. CDR3 size: 15 residues. Germline V gene data show CDR1 as SGHAT and CDR2 as FQDESV (reference sequence). With V trimmed by 1 base and J by 6 bases, 5 bases remained unmatched. The CDR3 loop is CASSLVGGAAGELFF. The CDR3 bases are TGTGCCAGCAGCTTAGTAGGGGGCGCCGCCGGGGAGCTGTTTTTT. The variable domain in full, with the rest retrieved from reference TRBV11-1 and TRBJ2-2, is EAEVAQSPRYKITEKSQAVAFWCDPISGHATLYWYRQILGQGPELLVQFQDESVVDDSQLPKDRFSAERLKGVDSTLKIQPAELGDSAMYLCASSLVGGAAGELFFGEGSRLTVL.

V and J are TRBV7-6 and TRBJ2-3; no reliable D call. This CDR3 spans 16 amino acids. V dropped 1 base and J dropped 0 bases, with 11 bases sitting between them. Germline lookup yields CDR1 SGHVS and CDR2 FNYEAQ. CDR3 in DNA: TGTGCCAGCAGCTTAGAGGCAGGAGTGAGCACAGATACGCAGTATTTT. Translating it yields CASSLEAGVSTDTQYF.

The table lists this clonotype with many counts. The J gene is TRBJ1-4, the V gene TRBV6-1; 8 bases match TRBD1. V gave up 5 bases and J gave up 2 bases; unmatched junction bases: 16. The CDR3 contains 19 residues. Germline CDR1 and CDR2: MNHNS and SASEGT. The CDR3 loop is CASSTGTGAFIRTNEKLFF. The CDR3 nucleotides are TGTGCCAGCAGTACCGGGACAGGCGCTTTTATTAGGACTAATGAAAAACTGTTTTTT.

This clonotype was counted many times. The rearrangement links TRBV6-1 to TRBJ2-1, with TRBD2 matching 12 bases. The germline CDR1 and CDR2 sequences are MNHNS and SASEGT. The CDR3 has 15 residues. Trimming at V came to 8 bases and at J to 3 bases, leaving 5 bases not matched to a gene. The CDR3 reads CASSRTSGNYNEQFF. CDR3 bases: TGTGCCAGCTCGCGGACTAGCGGGAACTACAATGAGCAGTTCTTC.

This clonotype has a count of ten or more. The chain has TRBV2 and TRBJ1-4, with 9 bases aligning to TRBD1. The length of the CDR3 is 15 residues. J gave up 7 bases and V 6 bases, and 9 bases lay outside the gene matches. CDR1 is SNHLY, CDR2 FYNNEI, per germline. The CDR3 region has the DNA TGTGCCAGCAGCCAACAGGGGGCGATGGGTGAAAAACTGTTTTTT. This gives the protein CASSQQGAMGEKLFF.

The chain is built from TRBV20-1 and TRBJ2-1; 14 bases map to TRBD2. This CDR3 spans 17 amino acids. The V gene end was trimmed by 6 bases and the J gene end by 9 bases; junction bases not matched to a gene: 16. Germline values: CDR1 DFQATT, CDR2 SNEGSKA (reference sequence). The CDR3 DNA reads as TGCAGTGCCCCCGGGACCGGGACTAGCGGGAGATTCGGTGAGCAGTTCTTC. Translation: CSAPGTGTSGRFGEQFF.

This clonotype was counted many times. This chain links TRBV12-3 or TRBV12-4 with TRBJ2-7, with 14 bases that match TRBD2. The CDR3 runs to 16 residues. Losses at the gene ends were 1 base for V and 3 bases for J; bases not matched to a gene: 2. The CDR3 DNA is TGTGCCAGCAGTTTAGGGGGACTAGCGGGAGTCTACGAGCAGTACGTC. Protein: CASSLGGLAGVYEQYV.

This clonotype was seen ten or more times. The chain joins TRBV7-9 to TRBJ1-2; D is possibly TRBD1 (5 bases). V gave up 5 bases and J gave up 8 bases, with 18 bases separating them. Germline loops: CDR1 SEHNR, CDR2 FQNEAQ (reference sequence). CDR3 size: 14 residues. This CDR3 is CASSERGANGGYTF. The CDR3 DNA is TGTGCCAGCAGCGAAAGAGGGGCGAATGGGGGCTACACCTTC.

Notes on this clonotype: This could be a read error, since a much larger clone is one nucleotide away. The chain has TRBV3-1 and TRBJ2-2; tentative D call: TRBD2 (6 bases). CDR1 and CDR2 from the germline V gene are LGHDT and YNNKEL (reference sequence). CDR3 length: 16 amino acids. CDR3: CAGSQLLAENTGELFF. CDR3 nucleotides: TGTGCCGGCAGCCAATTATTAGCGGAGAACACCGGGGAGCTGTTTTTT.

The CDR3 DNA is TGTGCCAGCAGCCGCCTTGGGACCCGGAGCGCTTTCTTT. It translates to CASSRLGTRSAFF. This sequence joins TRBV3-1 and TRBJ1-1; tentative D call: TRBD1 (5 bases). Germline V gives CDR1 LGHDT, CDR2 YNNKEL (reference sequence). The CDR3 has 13 amino acids. Trimming shortened V by 4 bases and J by 11 bases, and 17 bases separated the two germline ends.

This clonotype was seen repeatedly, ten times or more. The V gene is TRBV24-1, the J gene TRBJ1-2; D may be TRBD1 (5 bases). The CDR3 extends over 12 amino acids. Trimming pared 9 bases from V and 4 bases from J, leaving 11 bases between. Looked up from germline, CDR1 is KGHDR and CDR2 is SFDVKD. For the CDR3, the DNA is TGTGCCACCCGGGCCGGGGGCTATGGCTACACCTTC. Translating it yields CATRAGGYGYTF.

Ten or more counts support this clonotype. The V call is TRBV15, the J call TRBJ1-5, with D unclear. The V gene lost 0 bases and the J gene lost 5 bases, with 11 bases spanning the gap. The CDR3 length is 15 residues. CDR1 is LNHNV, CDR2 YYDKDF, per germline (reference sequence). CDR3 sequence reads: CATSRDLQQDQPQHF. The DNA of the CDR3 is TGTGCCACCAGCAGAGATCTACAGCAAGATCAGCCCCAGCATTTT.

At least ten counts were recorded for this clonotype. The rearrangement uses TRBV3-1 and TRBJ1-5, with D uncertain. Germline V lookup: CDR1 LGHDT, CDR2 YNNKEL (reference sequence). V shed 3 bases and J shed 11 bases, with 14 bases lying between them. The CDR3 extends over 13 amino acids. The CDR3 loop is CASSQSNSRAQHF. As DNA, the CDR3 is TGTGCCAGCAGCCAGAGTAACTCAAGGGCCCAGCATTTT.

This clonotype was observed many times. The V call is TRBV30, the J call TRBJ1-1; D is undetermined. Germline lookup yields CDR1 GTSNPN and CDR2 SVGIG (reference sequence). The CDR3 totals 13 residues. The V end lost 0 bases, the J end lost 5 bases, and 10 bases lay between the germline ends. CDR3 residues: CAWSVGDGTEAFF. CDR3 nucleotide sequence: TGTGCCTGGAGTGTTGGGGATGGGACTGAAGCTTTCTTT.

This clonotype was recorded at least ten times. The J gene is TRBJ1-5, the V gene TRBV12-3 or TRBV12-4; D may be TRBD1 (5 bases). The CDR3 runs 18 residues. Between the trimmed V and J ends, which lost 8 bases and 0 bases, there was a span of 23 bases. The CDR3 region is CASHAGVGALYSNQPQHF. DNA for the CDR3: TGTGCCAGCCATGCGGGGGTAGGAGCCCTATATAGCAATCAGCCCCAGCATTTT.

At least ten counts were recorded for this clonotype. The CDR3 coding sequence is TGTGCCAGCAGTTCGACAGGGGGCCCCTACGAGCAGTACTTC. It codes for CASSSTGGPYEQYF. The chain joins TRBV28 to TRBJ2-7, with 10 bases that match TRBD1. Germline V gene sequence: CDR1 MDHEN, CDR2 SYDVKM. The J segment lost 2 bases and the V segment lost 4 bases, leaving 2 bases of the junction unmatched. CDR3 length: 14 amino acids. Full variable domain (outside the CDR3, taken from reference TRBV28 and TRBJ2-7): DVKVTQSSRYLVKRTGEKVFLECVQDMDHENMFWYRQDPGLGLRLIYFSYDVKMKEKGDIPEGYSVSREKKERFSLILESASTNQTSMYLCASSSTGGPYEQYFGPGTRLTVT.

This clonotype was seen repeatedly, ten times or more. The V call is TRBV20-1, the J call TRBJ2-1; 8 bases are shared with TRBD2. The CDR3 totals 15 residues. V lost 0 bases and J lost 2; bases outside the gene matches: 3. Germline V lookup: CDR1 DFQATT, CDR2 SNEGSKA (reference sequence). The CDR3 nucleotides are TGCAGTGCTAGAGATGCTAGCGGGCCCTACAATGAGCAGTTCTTC. Its protein is CSARDASGPYNEQFF.

At least ten counts were recorded for this clonotype. The chain joins TRBV28 to TRBJ2-1; 11 positions match TRBD2. The CDR3 spans 16 residues. CDR1 and CDR2 (germline): MDHEN, SYDVKM. Trimming removed 4 bases from V and 5 bases from J; junction bases left unmatched: 7. CDR3 bases: TGTGCCAGCAGTTCGCTGGGACTAGCGGAAAACAATGAGCAGTTCTTC. Amino acids: CASSSLGLAENNEQFF.

The table lists this clonotype with many counts. The chain recombines TRBV27 with TRBJ2-1; D is possibly TRBD1 (5 bases). This CDR3 is 16 amino acids long. CDR1 is MNHEY, CDR2 SMNVEV, per germline (reference sequence). Between the trimmed V and J ends, which lost 3 bases and 0 bases, there was a span of 12 bases. The CDR3 loop reads CASSFGWTSSYNEQFF. The CDR3 coding sequence is TGTGCCAGCAGTTTCGGTTGGACAAGCTCCTACAATGAGCAGTTCTTC.

This clonotype has ten or more counts. This chain links TRBV5-1 with TRBJ2-7, with 7 bases aligning to TRBD2. V dropped 0 bases and J dropped 4; count of bases not matched to a gene: 4. Germline values: CDR1 SGHRS, CDR2 YFSETQ. This CDR3 region has 14 residues. CDR3 coding DNA: TGCGCCAGCAGCTTGGCGGGAGGAAAGTACGAGCAGTACTTC. Its protein is CASSLAGGKYEQYF.

This clonotype has a count of ten or more. The J gene is TRBJ2-3, the V gene TRBV9, with 7 positions matching TRBD1. V lost 0 bases to trimming and J lost 4 bases; unmatched junction nucleotides: 11. Per germline, CDR1 SGDLS and CDR2 YYNGEE. This CDR3 region has 17 residues. CDR3 amino acids: CASSVVDRASRADTQYF. The CDR3 nucleotides read TGTGCCAGCAGCGTAGTAGACAGGGCCTCGAGGGCAGATACGCAGTATTTT. Together with reference TRBV9 and TRBJ2-3, the CDR3 gives the full variable domain: DSGVTQTPKHLITATGQRVTLRCSPRSGDLSVYWYQQSLDQGLQFLIQYYNGEERAKGNILERFSAQQFPDLHSELNLSSLELGDSALYFCASSVVDRASRADTQYFGPGTRLTVL.

This chain uses TRBV9 with TRBJ2-2; TRBD2 matches at 7 bases. The germline V gene encodes CDR1 SGDLS and CDR2 YYNGEE. The length of the CDR3 is 18 residues. With 0 bases clipped from V and 4 bases from J, the junction kept 12 bases outside the gene matches. The CDR3 reads CASSVGGSGPVGTGELFF. The DNA for the CDR3 is TGTGCCAGCAGCGTAGGGGGTAGCGGGCCAGTAGGCACCGGGGAGCTGTTTTTT. The whole variable domain, remainder taken from reference TRBV9 and TRBJ2-2, is DSGVTQTPKHLITATGQRVTLRCSPRSGDLSVYWYQQSLDQGLQFLIQYYNGEERAKGNILERFSAQQFPDLHSELNLSSLELGDSALYFCASSVGGSGPVGTGELFFGEGSRLTVL.